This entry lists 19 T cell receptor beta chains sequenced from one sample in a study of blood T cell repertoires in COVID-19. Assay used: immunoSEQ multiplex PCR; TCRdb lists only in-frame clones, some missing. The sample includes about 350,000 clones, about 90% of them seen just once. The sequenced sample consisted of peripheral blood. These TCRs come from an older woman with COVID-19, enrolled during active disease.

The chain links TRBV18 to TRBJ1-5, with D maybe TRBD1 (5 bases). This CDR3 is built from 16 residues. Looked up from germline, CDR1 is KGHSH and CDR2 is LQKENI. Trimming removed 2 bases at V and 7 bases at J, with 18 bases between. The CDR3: CASSPGQGIIGQPQHF. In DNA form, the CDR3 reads TGTGCCAGCTCACCAGGGCAGGGTATTATTGGGCAGCCCCAGCATTTT.

Here the CDR3 reads CASSQFSNRGEMNTEAFF. The CDR3 region has the DNA TGTGCCAGCAGCCAATTTTCTAACAGGGGAGAAATGAACACTGAAGCTTTCTTT. This chain joins TRBV3-1 (or the pseudogene TRBV3-2) and TRBJ1-1; 7 positions match TRBD1. Germline CDR1 and CDR2: LGHDT and YNNKEL (reference sequence). The CDR3 is made up of 18 amino acids. Trimming at V came to 2 bases and at J to 0 bases, leaving 12 bases not matched to a gene.

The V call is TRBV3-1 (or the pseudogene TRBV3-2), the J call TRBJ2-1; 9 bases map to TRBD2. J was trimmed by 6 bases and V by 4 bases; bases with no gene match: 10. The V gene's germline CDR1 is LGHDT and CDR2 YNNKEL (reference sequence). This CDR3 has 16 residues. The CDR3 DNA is TGTGCCAGCAGCCCCCTCGGTGCGGGGGGGCCCAATGAGCAGTTCTTC. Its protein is CASSPLGAGGPNEQFF.

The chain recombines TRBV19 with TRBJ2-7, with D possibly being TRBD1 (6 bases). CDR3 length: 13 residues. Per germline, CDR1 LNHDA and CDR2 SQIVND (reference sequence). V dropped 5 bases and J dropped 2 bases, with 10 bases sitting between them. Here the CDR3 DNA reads TGTGCCAGTAGTCCGGGACATGCCTACGAGCAGTACTTC. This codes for CASSPGHAYEQYF.

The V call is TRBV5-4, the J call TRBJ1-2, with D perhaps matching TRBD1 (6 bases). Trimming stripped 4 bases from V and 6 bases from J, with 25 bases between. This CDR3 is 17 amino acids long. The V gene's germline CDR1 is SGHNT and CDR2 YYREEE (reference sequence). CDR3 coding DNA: TGTGCCAGCAGCCCAGGGGCAGGGGCTCTCTCTAGGGATGGCTACACCTTC. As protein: CASSPGAGALSRDGYTF.

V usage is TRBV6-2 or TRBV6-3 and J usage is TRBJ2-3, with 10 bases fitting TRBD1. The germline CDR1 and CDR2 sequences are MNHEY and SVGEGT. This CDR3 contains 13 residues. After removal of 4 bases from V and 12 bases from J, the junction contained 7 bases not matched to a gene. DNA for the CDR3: TGTGCCAGCAGTTTGACAGGGGGCCTTTTTCAGTATTTT. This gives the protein CASSLTGGLFQYF.

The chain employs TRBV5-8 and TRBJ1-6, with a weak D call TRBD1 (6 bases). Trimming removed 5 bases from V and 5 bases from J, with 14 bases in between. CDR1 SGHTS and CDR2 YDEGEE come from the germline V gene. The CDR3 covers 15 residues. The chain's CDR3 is CASRDWTVDNSPLHF. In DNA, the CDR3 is TGTGCCAGCAGAGACTGGACAGTCGATAATTCACCCCTCCACTTT.

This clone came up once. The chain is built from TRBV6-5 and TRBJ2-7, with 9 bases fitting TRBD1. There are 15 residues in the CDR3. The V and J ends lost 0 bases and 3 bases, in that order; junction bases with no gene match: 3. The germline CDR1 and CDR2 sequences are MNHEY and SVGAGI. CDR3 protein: CASSYSGQGYYEQYF. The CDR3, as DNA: TGTGCCAGCAGTTACTCGGGACAGGGATACTACGAGCAGTACTTC.

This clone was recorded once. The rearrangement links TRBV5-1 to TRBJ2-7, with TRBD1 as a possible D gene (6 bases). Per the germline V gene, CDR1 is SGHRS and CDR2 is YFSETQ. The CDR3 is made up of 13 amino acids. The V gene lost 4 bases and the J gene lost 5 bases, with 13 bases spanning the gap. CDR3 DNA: TGCGCCAGCAGCGCGTTCTCAGGGGACGAGCAGTACTTC. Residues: CASSAFSGDEQYF.

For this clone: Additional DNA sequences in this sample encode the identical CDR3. The CDR3 bases are TGTGCCAGCAGCCTCGGAGGGGGCGGGTACGAGCAGTACTTC. This sequence encodes CASSLGGGGYEQYF. The chain joins TRBV7-2 to TRBJ2-7; possibly TRBD1 for D (7 bases). CDR1 is SGHTA, CDR2 FQGNSA, per germline. The CDR3 length is 14 residues. V dropped 5 bases and J dropped 4 bases, with 15 bases sitting between them.

The CDR3 bases are TGTGCCAGCAGTTTAGGGGACATATATAGCACAGATACGCAGTATTTT. Its protein is CASSLGDIYSTDTQYF. This chain connects TRBV27 to TRBJ2-3, with D possibly being TRBD1 (6 bases). The CDR3 spans 16 residues. CDR1 MNHEY and CDR2 SMNVEV come from the germline V gene (reference sequence). V lost 2 bases and J 0 bases, leaving 12 bases between the germline ends.

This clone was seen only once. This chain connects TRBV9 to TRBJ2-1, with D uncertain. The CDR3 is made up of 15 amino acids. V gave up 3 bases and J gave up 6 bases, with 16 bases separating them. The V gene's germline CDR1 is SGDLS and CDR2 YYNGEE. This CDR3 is CASSALPAMSNEQFF. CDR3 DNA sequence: TGTGCCAGCAGCGCTCTCCCCGCGATGAGCAATGAGCAGTTCTTC. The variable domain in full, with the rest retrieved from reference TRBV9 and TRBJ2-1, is DSGVTQTPKHLITATGQRVTLRCSPRSGDLSVYWYQQSLDQGLQFLIQYYNGEERAKGNILERFSAQQFPDLHSELNLSSLELGDSALYFCASSALPAMSNEQFFGPGTRLTVL.

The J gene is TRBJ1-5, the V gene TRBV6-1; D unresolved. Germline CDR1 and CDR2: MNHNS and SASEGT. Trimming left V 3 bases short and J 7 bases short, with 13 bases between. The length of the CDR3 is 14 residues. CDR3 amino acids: CASSDPWEGQPQHF. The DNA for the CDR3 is TGTGCCAGCAGTGACCCCTGGGAGGGACAGCCCCAGCATTTT.

Here the CDR3 reads CASNSMGDGASEQFF. The CDR3 bases are TGCGCCAGCAATAGCATGGGAGATGGCGCTTCTGAGCAGTTCTTC. V and J are TRBV5-1 and TRBJ2-1, with a weak D call TRBD2 (5 bases). Germline V CDR1 and CDR2: SGHRS, YFSETQ. With 6 bases removed from V and 9 bases from J, the gap between germline ends came to 22 bases. This CDR3 is 15 amino acids long.

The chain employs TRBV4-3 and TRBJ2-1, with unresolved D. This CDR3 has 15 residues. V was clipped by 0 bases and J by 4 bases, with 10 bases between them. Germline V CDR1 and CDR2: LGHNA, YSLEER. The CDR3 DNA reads TGCGCCAGCAGCCAAGATTTTCCGGTTTACAATGAGCAGTTCTTC. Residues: CASSQDFPVYNEQFF.

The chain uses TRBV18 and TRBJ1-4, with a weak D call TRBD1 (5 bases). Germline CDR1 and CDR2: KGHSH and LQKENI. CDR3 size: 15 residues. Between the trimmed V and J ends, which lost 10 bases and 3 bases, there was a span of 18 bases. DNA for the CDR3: TGTGCCACCTCCACCCGCGACAGTGCTAATGAAAAACTGTTTTTT. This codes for CATSTRDSANEKLFF. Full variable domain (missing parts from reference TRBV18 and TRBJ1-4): NAGVMQNPRHLVRRRGQEARLRCSPMKGHSHVYWYRQLPEEGLKFMVYLQKENIIDESGMPKERFSAEFPKEGPSILRIQQVVRGDSAAYFCATSTRDSANEKLFFGSGTQLSVL.

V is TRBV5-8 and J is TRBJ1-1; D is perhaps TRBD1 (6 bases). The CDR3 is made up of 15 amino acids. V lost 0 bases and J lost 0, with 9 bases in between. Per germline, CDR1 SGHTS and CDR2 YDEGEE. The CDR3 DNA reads TGTGCCAGCAGCTTGGGGCCAGGGGTGAACACTGAAGCTTTCTTT. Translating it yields CASSLGPGVNTEAFF.

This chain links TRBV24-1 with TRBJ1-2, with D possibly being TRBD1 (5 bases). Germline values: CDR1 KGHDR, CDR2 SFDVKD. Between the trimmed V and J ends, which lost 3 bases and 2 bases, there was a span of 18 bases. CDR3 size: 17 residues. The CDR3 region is CATSDPSVQGGNYGYTF. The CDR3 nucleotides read TGTGCCACCAGTGATCCCAGTGTCCAGGGAGGAAACTATGGCTACACCTTC.

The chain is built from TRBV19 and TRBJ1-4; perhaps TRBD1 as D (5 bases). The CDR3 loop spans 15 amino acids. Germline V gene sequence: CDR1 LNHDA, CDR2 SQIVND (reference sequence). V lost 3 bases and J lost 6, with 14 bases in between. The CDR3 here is CASSIPQGLHEKLFF. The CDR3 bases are TGTGCCAGTAGTATCCCGCAGGGTTTGCATGAAAAACTGTTTTTT.